The rows below give T cell receptor beta chains drawn from one sample of a study of early T cells in non-severe SARS-CoV-2 infection. TCRdb passed the 5' RACE reads through MiXCR, listing each CDR3 protein once. The sample holds about 39,000 distinct CDR3 sequences, 4% seen once. The sample taken for sequencing was whole blood. The receptors derive from an adult who was a healthcare worker with PCR-confirmed SARS-CoV-2 infection or an uninfected control (not recorded which). CDR3s include the opening cysteine and the closing phenylalanine or tryptophan. The D gene is left open where the match is weak. Clone sizes are given selectively: once, few, many, or a class where the clone is expanded.

many | TRBD2 | TRBJ2-6 | TRBV18 | 18 | CASSPGLAGGSGANVLTF | TGTGCCAGCTCACCCGGACTAGCGGGAGGTTCTGGGGCCAACGTCCTGACTTTC
many | TRBD2 | TRBJ2-3 | TRBV10-3 | 19 | CAISESTLGTSGYTDTQYF | TGTGCCATCAGTGAGTCGACTCTAGGGACTAGCGGTTACACAGATACGCAGTATTTT
many | TRBD2 | TRBJ2-3 | TRBV18 | 14 | CASSPRAGVNTQYF | TGTGCCAGCTCACCACGGGCGGGAGTGAATACGCAGTATTTT
many | . | TRBJ2-1 | TRBV10-3 | 15 | CAISELTTSYNEQFF | TGTGCCATCAGTGAGCTAACTACCTCCTACAATGAGCAGTTCTTC
many | TRBD1 | TRBJ2-7 | TRBV29-1 | 15 | CSVEAGTGATYEQYF | TGCAGCGTTGAGGCTGGGACAGGGGCCACCTACGAGCAGTACTTC
many | TRBD1 | TRBJ2-1 | TRBV19 | 15 | CASSIGQGPYNEQFF | TGTGCCAGTAGTATAGGACAGGGGCCATACAATGAGCAGTTCTTC
many | TRBD2 | TRBJ2-1 | TRBV12-3/TRBV12-4 | 18 | CASRDLAGVWSSYNEQFF | TGTGCCAGCAGGGACCTAGCGGGAGTCTGGAGCTCCTACAATGAGCAGTTCTTC
many | TRBD1 | TRBJ2-7 | TRBV5-5 | 15 | CASSHTGGRSYEQYF | TGTGCCAGCAGCCATACAGGGGGAAGGTCCTACGAGCAGTACTTC
. | . | TRBJ2-7 | TRBV29-1 | 15 | CSVVYQQEISYEQYF | TGCAGCGTTGTTTACCAACAGGAGATATCCTACGAGCAGTACTTC
many | TRBD2 | TRBJ2-1 | TRBV20-1 | 15 | CSAFPAGGSYNEQFF | TGCAGTGCCTTCCCAGCGGGAGGGTCCTACAATGAGCAGTTCTTC
few | TRBD1 | TRBJ1-1 | TRBV7-3 | 14 | CASSLMGQSYQAFF | TGTGCCAGCAGCTTAATGGGACAGAGTTATCAAGCTTTCTTT
. | TRBD1 | TRBJ2-5 | TRBV11-3 | 16 | CASSPADRGLRETQYF | TGTGCCAGCAGCCCCGCGGACAGGGGGTTAAGGGAGACCCAGTACTTC
many | TRBD2 | TRBJ2-1 | TRBV7-2 | 15 | CASSMGLADYNEQFF | TGTGCCAGCAGCATGGGACTAGCGGACTACAATGAGCAGTTCTTC
many | . | TRBJ2-3 | TRBV14 | 13 | CASSQALRGTQYF | TGTGCCAGCAGCCAAGCCCTCCGGGGTACGCAGTATTTT
few | TRBD2 | TRBJ2-2 | TRBV7-2 | 17 | CASSSDGLAAFTGELFF | TGTGCCAGCAGCTCAGACGGACTAGCGGCGTTCACCGGGGAGCTGTTTTTT
many | . | TRBJ1-1 | TRBV7-9 | 15 | CASSLDGRGFAEAFF | TGTGCCAGCAGCTTAGATGGCAGGGGATTCGCTGAAGCTTTCTTT
. | TRBD2 | TRBJ2-1 | TRBV7-9 | 14 | CASRERGPGDGEFF | TGTGCCAGCAGGGAGCGGGGCCCAGGAGATGGGGAGTTCTTC
many | TRBD1 | TRBJ2-7 | TRBV11-2 | 15 | CASSLGTGGDGEQYF | TGTGCCAGCAGCCTAGGTACAGGGGGCGATGGCGAGCAGTACTTC
many | . | TRBJ2-7 | TRBV18 | 15 | CASSPGPPPTYEQYF | TGTGCCAGCTCACCGGGACCTCCGCCCACCTACGAGCAGTACTTC